The 31 T cell receptor beta chains in this list originate from one sample, sequenced in a study of blood T cell repertoires in COVID-19. TCRdb's copy holds only in-frame clones and misses some; the assay was immunoSEQ multiplex PCR. This sample yields tens of thousands of clones, of which under 95% are seen a single time; about 6% belongs to the top ten. Sequencing input: peripheral blood. The receptor set was obtained from a human donor in a cohort sampled during active COVID-19.

The rearrangement joins TRBV11-2 to TRBJ1-1; no clear D. Germline assignment: CDR1 SGHAT and CDR2 FQNNGV. This CDR3 is built from 15 residues. The V end was cut by 1 base, the J end by 0 bases, with 9 bases between. The CDR3 DNA follows: TGTGCCAGCAGCTTAGGCGGCATCATGAACACTGAAGCTTTCTTT. It is translated as CASSLGGIMNTEAFF.

The CDR3 here is CASSMGGNHGYTF. DNA for the CDR3: TGTGCCAGTAGTATGGGGGGGAACCATGGCTACACCTTC. V gene TRBV19 combines with J gene TRBJ1-2, with D possibly being TRBD1 (5 bases). V lost 3 bases and J lost 6, with 11 bases in between. The germline V gene has CDR1 LNHDA and CDR2 SQIVND (reference sequence). The CDR3 is 13 amino acids.

The V and J genes are TRBV5-1 and TRBJ1-3, with 7 bases that match TRBD1. V was pared by 4 bases and J by 4 bases, with 8 bases of the junction left unmatched. CDR1 and CDR2 from the germline V gene are SGHRS and YFSETQ. CDR3 length: 15 residues. DNA for the CDR3: TGCGCCAGCAGCCCACGACAGGGCCCCGGAAACACCATATATTTT. It translates to CASSPRQGPGNTIYF.

V is TRBV5-6 and J is TRBJ1-1, with D tentatively TRBD1 (5 bases). CDR1 SGHDT and CDR2 YYEEEE come from the germline V gene. The V end lost 3 bases, the J end lost 0 bases, and 15 bases lay between the germline ends. This CDR3 has 16 residues. As DNA, the CDR3 is TGTGCCAGCAGCTACGGGACTGTTTTGATGAACACTGAAGCTTTCTTT. Protein: CASSYGTVLMNTEAFF. Based on the CDR3 plus reference TRBV5-6 and TRBJ1-1, the full variable domain is DAGVTQSPTHLIKTRGQQVTLRCSPKSGHDTVSWYQQALGQGPQFIFQYYEEEERQRGNFPDRFSGHQFPNYSSELNVNALLLGDSALYLCASSYGTVLMNTEAFFGQGTRLTVV.

This clone was found a few times. The chain has TRBV11-2 and TRBJ2-1, with unresolved D. The CDR3 has 13 residues. Germline V gene data show CDR1 as SGHAT and CDR2 as FQNNGV. Deletions cut 1 base from V and 3 bases from J, with 4 bases between. The CDR3 protein is CASSLGLYNEQFF. CDR3 sequence (DNA): TGTGCCAGCAGCTTAGGACTCTACAATGAGCAGTTCTTC.

The chain combines TRBV18 with TRBJ2-5, with 8 positions matching TRBD1. Germline-derived CDR1 and CDR2 are KGHSH and LQKENI. Trimming cost V 7 bases and J 2 bases; bases outside gene matches: 6. The CDR3 extends over 14 amino acids. CDR3 residues: CASLTGERQETQYF. CDR3 sequence (DNA): TGTGCCAGCTTGACAGGGGAAAGGCAAGAGACCCAGTACTTC.

This chain uses TRBV7-6 with TRBJ2-1; 9 bases are a match to TRBD2. Germline assignment: CDR1 SGHVS and CDR2 FNYEAQ. The CDR3 loop spans 15 amino acids. With V trimmed by 1 base and J by 3 bases, 1 base remained unmatched. The CDR3 reads CASSLVAGVYNEQFF. The CDR3 DNA sequence: TGTGCCAGCAGCTTAGTAGCGGGAGTCTACAATGAGCAGTTCTTC.

The chain links TRBV10-3 to TRBJ1-2; D ambiguous. The germline gives CDR1 ENHRY, CDR2 SYGVKD. The germline V and J ends were trimmed by 7 bases and 6 bases, with 12 bases remaining between them. The CDR3 has 12 amino acids. In DNA, the CDR3 is TGTGCCATCAACGGAGACCGTGATGGCTACACCTTC. Its protein is CAINGDRDGYTF.

The rearrangement joins TRBV6-5 to TRBJ1-4; the match to TRBD1 covers 8 bases. V lost 7 bases to trimming and J lost 8 bases; unmatched junction nucleotides: 12. CDR3 length: 15 amino acids. Germline V gene sequence: CDR1 MNHEY, CDR2 SVGAGI. This CDR3 reads CASTLQQGVGEKLFF. The CDR3 nucleotides are TGTGCCAGCACCCTGCAACAGGGGGTGGGGGAAAAACTGTTTTTT.

The V call is TRBV11-2, the J call TRBJ2-5; 13 bases are a match to TRBD2. The V and J ends lost 4 bases and 4 bases, in that order; junction bases with no gene match: 6. The CDR3 contains 16 residues. Germline values: CDR1 SGHAT, CDR2 FQNNGV. CDR3 in DNA: TGTGCCAGCAGCTCGCGACTAGCGGGGGGTGGAGAGACCCAGTACTTC. Its translation is CASSSRLAGGGETQYF.

This chain joins TRBV6-5 and TRBJ1-1, with 7 bases matching TRBD1. Germline lookup yields CDR1 MNHEY and CDR2 SVGAGI. V shed 4 bases and J 1 base; nucleotides not matched to a gene: 6. CDR3 length: 15 amino acids. The CDR3 coding sequence is TGTGCCAGCAGTTGGTCCCGGGACAGGAACACTGAAGCTTTCTTT. Translating gives CASSWSRDRNTEAFF.

V is TRBV27 and J is TRBJ1-6, with D possibly matching TRBD1 (5 bases). Trimming left V 6 bases short and J 5 bases short, with 20 bases between. CDR3 length: 17 amino acids. CDR1 is MNHEY, CDR2 SMNVEV, per germline (reference sequence). The CDR3 DNA is TGTGCCAGCAGCTCTGCCCTCCAGGGTCCTCATAATTCACCCCTCCACTTT. Amino acids: CASSSALQGPHNSPLHF.

This sequence joins TRBV7-2 and TRBJ2-7; TRBD1 matches at 9 bases. The CDR3 consists of 15 residues. Per germline, CDR1 SGHTA and CDR2 FQGNSA. The J segment lost 3 bases and the V segment lost 5 bases, leaving 8 bases of the junction unmatched. Here the CDR3 reads CASSPSTGGVYEQYF. CDR3 in DNA: TGTGCCAGCAGCCCATCCACAGGGGGCGTCTACGAGCAGTACTTC. The entire variable domain, with the rest obtained from reference TRBV7-2 and TRBJ2-7, is as follows: GAGVSQSPSNKVTEKGKDVELRCDPISGHTALYWYRQSLGQGLEFLIYFQGNSAPDKSGLPSDRFSAERTGGSVSTLTIQRTQQEDSAVYLCASSPSTGGVYEQYFGPGTRLTVT.

CDR3: CASSQGGPNIQYF. CDR3 coding DNA: TGTGCCAGCAGTCAGGGGGGTCCTAACATTCAGTACTTC. The J gene is TRBJ2-4, the V gene TRBV12-3 or TRBV12-4; perhaps TRBD1 as D (7 bases). The V end was cut by 5 bases, the J end by 7 bases, with 12 bases between. The CDR3 length is 13 residues.

The genes are TRBV7-2 and TRBJ2-5, with D perhaps TRBD2 (5 bases). CDR1 SGHTA and CDR2 FQGNSA come from the germline V gene. The CDR3 consists of 17 residues. The V and J ends lost 4 bases and 0 bases respectively, with 18 bases between them. Written as DNA, the CDR3 is TGTGCCAGCAGCTCTCCCTCGGGTTCGGGGTACCAAGAGACCCAGTACTTC. Its translation: CASSSPSGSGYQETQYF.

The rearrangement links TRBV11-2 to TRBJ2-1, with D unresolved. The CDR3 runs to 15 residues. Trimming left V 1 base short and J 1 base short, with 8 bases between. The V gene's germline CDR1 is SGHAT and CDR2 FQNNGV. The CDR3 sequence: CASSLAAVSYNEQFF. The DNA of the CDR3 is TGTGCCAGCAGCTTAGCGGCGGTTTCCTACAATGAGCAGTTCTTC.

The chain links TRBV7-9 to TRBJ2-5, with 8 bases that match TRBD2. Germline CDR1 is SEHNR and CDR2 is FQNEAQ (reference sequence). The trim removed 3 bases at V and 5 bases at J, leaving 8 bases unmatched. CDR3 length: 15 amino acids. CDR3 region: CASSLTGPGGETQYF. The CDR3 nucleotides are TGTGCCAGCAGCTTGACGGGACCGGGGGGGGAGACCCAGTACTTC. The variable domain in full, with the rest retrieved from reference TRBV7-9 and TRBJ2-5, is DTGVSQNPRHKITKRGQNVTFRCDPISEHNRLYWYRQTLGQGPEFLTYFQNEAQLEKSRLLSDRFSAERPKGSFSTLEIQRTEQGDSAMYLCASSLTGPGGETQYFGPGTRLLVL.

This chain uses TRBV28 with TRBJ2-7, with TRBD2 as a possible D gene (6 bases). Per germline, CDR1 MDHEN and CDR2 SYDVKM. V lost 3 bases and J 2 bases, leaving 14 bases between the germline ends. The CDR3 consists of 15 residues. CDR3 in DNA: TGTGCCAGCAGTTTGGGGGGAACACAAACCTACGAGCAGTACTTC. Translating gives CASSLGGTQTYEQYF. Looking up the rest from reference TRBV28 and TRBJ2-7 gives the full variable domain: DVKVTQSSRYLVKRTGEKVFLECVQDMDHENMFWYRQDPGLGLRLIYFSYDVKMKEKGDIPEGYSVSREKKERFSLILESASTNQTSMYLCASSLGGTQTYEQYFGPGTRLTVT.

This sequence joins TRBV10-1 and TRBJ1-3, with TRBD1 identical over 7 bases. The CDR3 is 15 residues long. With V trimmed by 6 bases and J by 0 bases, 5 bases remained unmatched. In germline, CDR1 is WNHNN, CDR2 SYGVQD (reference sequence). The CDR3 DNA reads TGCGCCAGCAGCGTCGGGACAGCCTCTGGAAACACCATATATTTT. Protein: CASSVGTASGNTIYF.

The gene calls are TRBV18 and TRBJ2-7, with 10 positions matching TRBD1. The junction had 16 bases not matched to a gene; V was cut back by 6 bases and J by 2 bases. The germline V gene encodes CDR1 KGHSH and CDR2 LQKENI. This CDR3 region has 18 residues. CDR3 region: CASSRGSGGTGDTYEQYF. The DNA of the CDR3 is TGTGCCAGCTCTCGAGGATCGGGTGGGACAGGGGACACCTACGAGCAGTACTTC.

This CDR3 reads CAISDGDSTYNEQFF. For the CDR3, the DNA is TGTGCCATCAGTGACGGGGACAGTACCTACAATGAGCAGTTCTTC. The genes are TRBV10-3 and TRBJ2-1, with 7 nucleotides matching TRBD1. Looked up from germline, CDR1 is ENHRY and CDR2 is SYGVKD. This CDR3 spans 15 amino acids. Losses at the gene ends were 3 bases for V and 2 bases for J; bases not matched to a gene: 4.

The genes are TRBV7-6 and TRBJ2-1; 7 nucleotides line up with TRBD2. V was pared by 2 bases and J by 2 bases, with 3 bases of the junction left unmatched. Looked up from germline, CDR1 is SGHVS and CDR2 is FNYEAQ. This CDR3 is 15 amino acids long. The CDR3 spells CASSLFRGAYNEQFF. The CDR3, as DNA: TGTGCCAGCAGCTTATTCCGGGGGGCCTACAATGAGCAGTTCTTC.

The chain uses TRBV20-1 and TRBJ1-2, with D unclear. This CDR3 comprises 11 residues. Germline-derived CDR1 and CDR2 are DFQATT and SNEGSKA (reference sequence). V lost 0 bases and J lost 13, with 12 bases in between. The CDR3 region is CSARDRGLPTF. In DNA, the CDR3 is TGCAGTGCTAGAGATCGAGGTCTTCCCACCTTC.

The DNA for the CDR3 is TGTGCCTCCTCACAGGGAAGTGTAAGCAATCAGCCCCAGCATTTT. Its protein product is CASSQGSVSNQPQHF. The chain employs TRBV30 and TRBJ1-5; weak D call: TRBD1 (6 bases). Germline CDR1 GTSNPN, CDR2 SVGIG (reference sequence). The CDR3 sequence is 15 residues long. Trimming removed 7 bases at V and 1 base at J, with 17 bases between.

The J gene is TRBJ1-5, the V gene TRBV6-5, with TRBD1 matching over 9 bases. Germline lookup yields CDR1 MNHEY and CDR2 SVGAGI. The CDR3 is 15 amino acids. V lost 9 bases to trimming and J lost 1 base; unmatched junction nucleotides: 7. CDR3 bases: TGTGCCAGTGCCGGACAGGGGTTGAGCAATCAGCCCCAGCATTTT. It yields the protein CASAGQGLSNQPQHF.

V gene TRBV10-2 combines with J gene TRBJ1-3, with D unresolved. The CDR3 totals 13 residues. With 2 bases removed from V and 4 bases from J, the gap between germline ends came to 6 bases. Germline CDR1 is WSHSY and CDR2 is SAAADI. The CDR3 DNA reads TGCGCCAGCAGTGAGCCGGGGGGAAACACCATATATTTT. Translated, it gives CASSEPGGNTIYF.

V is TRBV7-6 and J is TRBJ2-5; TRBD1 aligns across 8 bases. This CDR3 comprises 16 residues. V trimming: 7 bases; J trimming: 2 bases; junction bases outside the gene matches: 12. Germline-derived CDR1 and CDR2 are SGHVS and FNYEAQ. This CDR3 is CASNPRGTGRQETQYF. DNA of the CDR3: TGTGCCAGCAACCCTAGGGGGACAGGTCGACAAGAGACCCAGTACTTC.

The V call is TRBV7-3, the J call TRBJ2-6, with 7 bases lining up with TRBD2. The germline V gene encodes CDR1 SGHTA and CDR2 FQGTGA. V dropped 11 bases and J dropped 0; count of bases not matched to a gene: 4. CDR3 length: 14 residues. DNA of the CDR3: TGTGCCTGCTCGGGGGGCTCTGGGGCCAACGTCCTGACTTTC. It yields the protein CACSGGSGANVLTF.

The chain employs TRBV4-2 and TRBJ1-6; the match to TRBD1 covers 7 bases. This CDR3 has 15 residues. V lost 1 base, J lost 5 bases, and 2 bases stayed unmatched. Per germline, CDR1 LGHNA and CDR2 YNFKEQ. CDR3 region: CASSQGTGNNSPLHF. CDR3 in DNA: TGTGCCAGCAGCCAAGGGACAGGAAATAATTCACCCCTCCACTTT.

This chain uses TRBV19 with TRBJ1-2; a weak D match, TRBD1 (6 bases). Trimming left V 2 bases short and J 4 bases short, with 20 bases between. The CDR3 contains 17 residues. The germline V gene encodes CDR1 LNHDA and CDR2 SQIVND (reference sequence). CDR3 in amino acids: CASSIMVSPRGAYGYTF. As DNA, the CDR3 is TGTGCCAGTAGTATAATGGTCTCGCCGCGGGGGGCCTATGGCTACACCTTC.

Concerning this clone: The junction shows a germline mismatch at one end, possibly a read error. The rearrangement uses TRBV7-6 and TRBJ2-7, with D tentatively TRBD2 (7 bases). The germline gives CDR1 SGHVS, CDR2 FNYEAQ. CDR3 size: 13 residues. CDR3 region: CASSLDVGGAPSF. CDR3 bases: TGTGCCAGCAGCTTGGACGTAGGGGGGGCGCCAAGTTTC.